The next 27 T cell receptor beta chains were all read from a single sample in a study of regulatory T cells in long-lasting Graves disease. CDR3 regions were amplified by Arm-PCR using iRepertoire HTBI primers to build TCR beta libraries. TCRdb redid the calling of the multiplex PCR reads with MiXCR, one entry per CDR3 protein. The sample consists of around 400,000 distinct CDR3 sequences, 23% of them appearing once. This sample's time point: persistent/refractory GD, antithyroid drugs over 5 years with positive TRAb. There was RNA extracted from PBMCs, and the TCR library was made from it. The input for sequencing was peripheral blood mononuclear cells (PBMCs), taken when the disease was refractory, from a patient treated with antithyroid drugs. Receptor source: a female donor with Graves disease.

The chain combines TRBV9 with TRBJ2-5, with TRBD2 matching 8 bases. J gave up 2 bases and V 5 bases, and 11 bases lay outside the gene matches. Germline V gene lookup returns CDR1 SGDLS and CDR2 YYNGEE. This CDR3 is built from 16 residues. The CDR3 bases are TGTGCCAGCAGTCGGGGTAGCGGGGCCCTTCAAGAGACCCAGTACTTC. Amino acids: CASSRGSGALQETQYF.

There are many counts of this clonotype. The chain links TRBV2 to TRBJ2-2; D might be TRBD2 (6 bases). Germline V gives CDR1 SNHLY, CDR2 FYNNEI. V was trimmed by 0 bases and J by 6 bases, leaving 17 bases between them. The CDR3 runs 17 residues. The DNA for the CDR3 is TGTGCCAGCAGTGAAGCGGTTGGGACTCCATTCCCCGGGGAGCTGTTTTTT. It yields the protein CASSEAVGTPFPGELFF.

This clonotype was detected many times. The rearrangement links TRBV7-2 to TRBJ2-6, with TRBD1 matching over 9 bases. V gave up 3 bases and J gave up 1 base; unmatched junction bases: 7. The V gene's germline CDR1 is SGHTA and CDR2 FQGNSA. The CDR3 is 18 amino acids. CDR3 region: CASSLGQGQGSGANVLTF. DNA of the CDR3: TGTGCCAGCAGCTTGGGACAGGGTCAAGGGTCTGGGGCCAACGTCCTGACTTTC.

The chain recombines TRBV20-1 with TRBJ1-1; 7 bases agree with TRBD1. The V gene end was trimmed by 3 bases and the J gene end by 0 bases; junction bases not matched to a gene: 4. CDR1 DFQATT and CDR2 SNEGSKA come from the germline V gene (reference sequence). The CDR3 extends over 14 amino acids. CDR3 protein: CSASRDSMNTEAFF. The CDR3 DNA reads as TGCAGTGCTAGTCGGGACAGCATGAACACTGAAGCTTTCTTT.

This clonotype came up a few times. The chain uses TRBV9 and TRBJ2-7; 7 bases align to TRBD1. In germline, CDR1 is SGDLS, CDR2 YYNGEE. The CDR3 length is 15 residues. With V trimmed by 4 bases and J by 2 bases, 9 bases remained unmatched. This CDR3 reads CASSSEGQLTYEQYF. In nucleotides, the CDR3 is TGTGCCAGCAGCTCCGAGGGACAGCTGACCTACGAGCAGTACTTC.

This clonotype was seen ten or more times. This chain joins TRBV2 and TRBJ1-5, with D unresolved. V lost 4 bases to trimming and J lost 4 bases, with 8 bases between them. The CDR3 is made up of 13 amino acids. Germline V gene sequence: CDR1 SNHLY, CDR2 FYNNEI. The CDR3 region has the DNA TGTGCCAGCAGTGTCTTGGGAAATCAGCCCCAGCATTTT. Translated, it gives CASSVLGNQPQHF.

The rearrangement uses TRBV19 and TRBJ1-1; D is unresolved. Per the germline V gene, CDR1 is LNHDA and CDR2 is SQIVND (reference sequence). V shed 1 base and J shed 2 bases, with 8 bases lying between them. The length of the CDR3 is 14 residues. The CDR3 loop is CASSIGQHNTEAFF. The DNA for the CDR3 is TGTGCCAGTAGTATAGGGCAGCACAACACTGAAGCTTTCTTT.

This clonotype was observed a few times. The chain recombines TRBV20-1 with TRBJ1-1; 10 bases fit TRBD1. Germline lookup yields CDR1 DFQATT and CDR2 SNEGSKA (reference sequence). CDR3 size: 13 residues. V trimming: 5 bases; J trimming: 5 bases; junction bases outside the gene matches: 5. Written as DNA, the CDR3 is TGCAGTGCTGTCCCGGGACAGGGGACTGAAGCTTTCTTT. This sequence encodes CSAVPGQGTEAFF.

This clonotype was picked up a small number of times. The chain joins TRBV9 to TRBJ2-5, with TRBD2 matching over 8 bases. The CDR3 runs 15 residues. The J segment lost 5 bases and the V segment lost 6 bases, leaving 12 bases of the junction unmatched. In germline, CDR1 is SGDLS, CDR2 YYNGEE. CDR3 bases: TGTGCCAGCACTAGGACCCACGGGAGGGCGGAGACCCAGTACTTC. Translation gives CASTRTHGRAETQYF. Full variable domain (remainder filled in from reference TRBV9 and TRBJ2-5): DSGVTQTPKHLITATGQRVTLRCSPRSGDLSVYWYQQSLDQGLQFLIQYYNGEERAKGNILERFSAQQFPDLHSELNLSSLELGDSALYFCASTRTHGRAETQYFGPGTRLLVL.

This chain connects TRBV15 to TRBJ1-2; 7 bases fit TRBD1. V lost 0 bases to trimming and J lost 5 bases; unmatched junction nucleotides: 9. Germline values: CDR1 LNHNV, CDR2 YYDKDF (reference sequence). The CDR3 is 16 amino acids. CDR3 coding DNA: TGTGCCACCAGCAGAGATCTAACAGGGGCTAGGTATGGCTACACCTTC. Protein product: CATSRDLTGARYGYTF. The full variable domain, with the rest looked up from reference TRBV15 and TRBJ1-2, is DAMVIQNPRYQVTQFGKPVTLSCSQTLNHNVMYWYQQKSSQAPKLLFHYYDKDFNNEADTPDNFQSRRPNTSFCFLDIRSPGLGDTAMYLCATSRDLTGARYGYTFGSGTRLTVV.

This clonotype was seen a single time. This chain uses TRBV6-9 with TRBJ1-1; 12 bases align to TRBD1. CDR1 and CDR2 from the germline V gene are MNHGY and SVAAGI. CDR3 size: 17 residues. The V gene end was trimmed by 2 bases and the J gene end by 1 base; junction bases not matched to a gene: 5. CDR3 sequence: CASSYIRDRGPNTEAFF. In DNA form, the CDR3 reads TGTGCCAGCAGTTATATCCGGGACAGGGGGCCGAACACTGAAGCTTTCTTT.

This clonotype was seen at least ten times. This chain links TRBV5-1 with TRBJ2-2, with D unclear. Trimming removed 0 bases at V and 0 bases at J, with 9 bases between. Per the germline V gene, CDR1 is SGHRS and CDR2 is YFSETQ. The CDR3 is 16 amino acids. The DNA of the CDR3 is TGCGCCAGCAGCTTGGGTCACTTCGCGAACACCGGGGAGCTGTTTTTT. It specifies CASSLGHFANTGELFF. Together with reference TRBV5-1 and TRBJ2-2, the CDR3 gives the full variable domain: KAGVTQTPRYLIKTRGQQVTLSCSPISGHRSVSWYQQTPGQGLQFLFEYFSETQRNKGNFPGRFSGRQFSNSRSEMNVSTLELGDSALYLCASSLGHFANTGELFFGEGSRLTVL.

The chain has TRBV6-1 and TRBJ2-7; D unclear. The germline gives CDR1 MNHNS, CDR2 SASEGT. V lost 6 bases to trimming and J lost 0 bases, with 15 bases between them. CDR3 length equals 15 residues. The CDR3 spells CASSQPLFPSYEQYF. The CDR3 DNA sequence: TGTGCCAGCAGCCAGCCCTTATTTCCCTCCTACGAGCAGTACTTC.

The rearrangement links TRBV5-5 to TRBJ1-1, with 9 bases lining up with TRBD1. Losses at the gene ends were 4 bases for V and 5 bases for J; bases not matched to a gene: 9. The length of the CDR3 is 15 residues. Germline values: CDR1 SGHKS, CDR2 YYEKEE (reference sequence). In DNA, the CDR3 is TGTGCCAGCAGCGGTACACAGGGGGCGCCTACTGAAGCTTTCTTT. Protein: CASSGTQGAPTEAFF. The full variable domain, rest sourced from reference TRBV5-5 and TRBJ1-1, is DAGVTQSPTHLIKTRGQQVTLRCSPISGHKSVSWYQQVLGQGPQFIFQYYEKEERGRGNFPDRFSARQFPNYSSELNVNALLLGDSALYLCASSGTQGAPTEAFFGQGTRLTVV.

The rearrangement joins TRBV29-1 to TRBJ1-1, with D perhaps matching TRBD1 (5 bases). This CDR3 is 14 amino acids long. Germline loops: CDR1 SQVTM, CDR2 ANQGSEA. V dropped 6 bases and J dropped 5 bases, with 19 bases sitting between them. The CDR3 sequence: CSVSAGGTITEAFF. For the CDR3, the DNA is TGCAGCGTCTCCGCGGGGGGGACGATAACTGAAGCTTTCTTT.

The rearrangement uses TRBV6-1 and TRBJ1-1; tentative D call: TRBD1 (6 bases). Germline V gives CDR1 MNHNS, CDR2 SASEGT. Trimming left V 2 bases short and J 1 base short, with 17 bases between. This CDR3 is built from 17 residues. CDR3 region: CASSELAYRVTNTEAFF. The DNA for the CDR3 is TGTGCCAGCAGTGAACTTGCGTACAGGGTCACGAACACTGAAGCTTTCTTT.

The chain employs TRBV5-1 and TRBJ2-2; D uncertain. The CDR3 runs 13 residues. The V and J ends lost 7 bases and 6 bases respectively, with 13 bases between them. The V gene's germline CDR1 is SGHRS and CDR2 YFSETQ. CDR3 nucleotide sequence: TGCGCCAGCTCCTCGACGATGGCCGGGGAGCTGTTTTTT. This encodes CASSSTMAGELFF.

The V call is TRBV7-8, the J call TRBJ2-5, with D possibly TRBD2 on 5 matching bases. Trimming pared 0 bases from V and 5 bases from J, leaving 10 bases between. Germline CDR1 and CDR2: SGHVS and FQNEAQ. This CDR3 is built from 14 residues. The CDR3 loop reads CASSLAGDLETQYF. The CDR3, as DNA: TGTGCCAGCAGCTTAGCGGGAGATTTGGAGACCCAGTACTTC.

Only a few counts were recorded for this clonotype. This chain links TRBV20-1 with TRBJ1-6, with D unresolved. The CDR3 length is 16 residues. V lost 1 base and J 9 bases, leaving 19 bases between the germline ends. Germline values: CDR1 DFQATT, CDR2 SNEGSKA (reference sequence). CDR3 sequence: CSARGALEDLGSPLHF. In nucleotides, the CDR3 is TGCAGTGCTAGAGGTGCACTAGAGGACCTCGGTTCACCCCTCCACTTT.

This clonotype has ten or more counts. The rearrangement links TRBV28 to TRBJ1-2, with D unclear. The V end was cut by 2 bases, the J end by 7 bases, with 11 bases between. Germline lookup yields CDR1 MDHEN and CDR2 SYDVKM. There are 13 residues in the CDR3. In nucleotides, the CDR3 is TGTGCCAGCAGTTTAAGCGGGTTGGGTGGCTACACCTTC. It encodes CASSLSGLGGYTF.

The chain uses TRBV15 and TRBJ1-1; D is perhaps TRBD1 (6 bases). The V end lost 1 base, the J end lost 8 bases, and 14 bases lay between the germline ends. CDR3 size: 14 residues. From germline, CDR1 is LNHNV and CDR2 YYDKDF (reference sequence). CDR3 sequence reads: CATSRVGLTGEAFF. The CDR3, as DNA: TGTGCCACCAGCAGAGTGGGGCTGACAGGCGAAGCTTTCTTT.

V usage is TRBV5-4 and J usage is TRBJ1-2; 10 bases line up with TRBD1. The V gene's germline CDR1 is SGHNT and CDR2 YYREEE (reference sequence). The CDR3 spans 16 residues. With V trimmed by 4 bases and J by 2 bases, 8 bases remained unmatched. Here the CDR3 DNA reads TGTGCCAGCAGCGGGTTCCCGGACAGGGGGAACTATGGCTACACCTTC. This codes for CASSGFPDRGNYGYTF.

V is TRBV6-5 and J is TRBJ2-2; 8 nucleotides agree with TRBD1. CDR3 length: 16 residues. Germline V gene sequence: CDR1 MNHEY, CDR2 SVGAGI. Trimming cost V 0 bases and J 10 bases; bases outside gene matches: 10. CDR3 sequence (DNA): TGTGCCAGCAGTTACTCCTTAGGACAGGGCTCCGCGGAGCTGTTTTTT. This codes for CASSYSLGQGSAELFF.

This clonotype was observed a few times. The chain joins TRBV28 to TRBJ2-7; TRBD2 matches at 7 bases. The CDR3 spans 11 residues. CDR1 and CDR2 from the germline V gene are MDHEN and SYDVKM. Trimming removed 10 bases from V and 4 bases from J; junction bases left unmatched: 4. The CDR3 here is CATMGGYEQYF. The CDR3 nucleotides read TGTGCCACTATGGGGGGGTACGAGCAGTACTTC.

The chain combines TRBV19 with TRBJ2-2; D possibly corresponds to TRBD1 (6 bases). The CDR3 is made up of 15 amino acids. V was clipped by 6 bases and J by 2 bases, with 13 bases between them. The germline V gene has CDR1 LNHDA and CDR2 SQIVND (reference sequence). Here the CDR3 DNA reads TGTGCCAGTAGAACCACCGGGACAAACACCGGGGAGCTGTTTTTT. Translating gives CASRTTGTNTGELFF.

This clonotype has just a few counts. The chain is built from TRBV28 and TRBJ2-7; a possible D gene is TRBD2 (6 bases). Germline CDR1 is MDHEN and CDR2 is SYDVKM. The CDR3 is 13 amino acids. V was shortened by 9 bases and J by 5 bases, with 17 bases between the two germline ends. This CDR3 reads CASRESGLHEQYF. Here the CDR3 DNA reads TGTGCCAGTAGGGAAAGCGGGCTCCACGAGCAGTACTTC.

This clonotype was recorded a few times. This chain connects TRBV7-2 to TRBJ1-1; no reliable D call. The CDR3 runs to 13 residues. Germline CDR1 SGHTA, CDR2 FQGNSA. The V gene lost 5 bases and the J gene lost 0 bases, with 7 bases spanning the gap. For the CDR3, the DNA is TGTGCCAGCAGCGGCGGCCTGAACACTGAAGCTTTCTTT. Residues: CASSGGLNTEAFF.